The 9 T cell receptor beta chains below come from one sample, sequenced in a study of T cells after yellow fever vaccination. Using its own MiXCR run on the 5' RACE reads, TCRdb lists one record per CDR3 protein. The repertoire holds about 580,000 distinct CDR3 sequences, with 17% as singletons. Sequencing was performed on PBMCs, taken less than 6 days after the first yellow fever vaccination. The origin of the receptors is a man younger than 35 who received the YFV17D yellow fever vaccine.

This clonotype was detected ten times or more. The DNA of the CDR3 is TGCGCCAGCAGCTTGGAATTGGTGCGGACGGGAGCACCCCTCCACTTT. This codes for CASSLELVRTGAPLHF. This sequence joins TRBV5-1 and TRBJ1-6; D unresolved. CDR3 length: 16 residues. CDR1 and CDR2 (germline): SGHRS, YFSETQ. V lost 0 bases to trimming and J lost 11 bases, with 18 bases between them.

The chain recombines TRBV5-1 with TRBJ1-1; 7 bases are shared with TRBD1. The CDR3 covers 16 residues. V lost 10 bases and J lost 3; bases outside the gene matches: 18. Looked up from germline, CDR1 is SGHRS and CDR2 is YFSETQ. In nucleotides, the CDR3 is TGCGCCTCCCAAAGGGGGGGTTCAGGGGGAGACACTGAAGCTTTCTTT. This translates into CASQRGGSGGDTEAFF.

The J gene is TRBJ2-3, the V gene TRBV6-5; D uncertain. The V gene lost 8 bases and the J gene lost 4 bases, with 13 bases spanning the gap. Germline CDR1 is MNHEY and CDR2 is SVGAGI. The CDR3 runs to 13 residues. CDR3 sequence: CASCLVGADTQYF. CDR3 nucleotides: TGTGCCAGCTGTTTAGTTGGTGCAGATACGCAGTATTTT.

Only a few counts were recorded for this clonotype. CDR3 residues: CASRAPLNSPLHF. DNA for the CDR3: TGTGCCAGCAGGGCGCCCCTTAATTCACCCCTCCACTTT. This chain uses TRBV7-8 with TRBJ1-6; D call uncertain. The V end was cut by 6 bases, the J end by 6 bases, with 9 bases between. The CDR3 loop spans 13 amino acids. Germline V gives CDR1 SGHVS, CDR2 FQNEAQ.

This clonotype was observed a handful of times. The chain recombines TRBV29-1 with TRBJ2-3; D is uncertain. V was pared by 4 bases and J by 0 bases, with 11 bases between. The CDR3 is made up of 14 amino acids. Germline CDR1 and CDR2: SQVTM and ANQGSEA. The DNA for the CDR3 is TGCAGCGTTGGGCTGGCCCTAAGCACAGATACGCAGTATTTT. Translation gives CSVGLALSTDTQYF.

In regard to this clonotype: Mismatch with germline at one junction end may stem from a read error. This chain connects TRBV7-7 to TRBJ2-5; D possibly corresponds to TRBD1 (5 bases). This CDR3 has 15 residues. CDR1 SSHAT and CDR2 FNYEAQ come from the germline V gene (reference sequence). DNA of the CDR3: TGTGCTAGCAGCTTAGCTCTGGCCAGGGCTGAGACCCAGTACTTC. Translating it yields CASSLALARAETQYF. Full variable domain (missing parts from reference TRBV7-7 and TRBJ2-5): GAGVSQSPRYKVTKRGQDVTLRCDPISSHATLYWYQQALGQGPEFLTYFNYEAQPDKSGLPSDRFSAERPEGSISTLTIQRTEQRDSAMYRCASSLALARAETQYFGPGTRLLVL.

CDR3 region: CASSLGPGEGPDTQYF. The DNA of the CDR3 is TGTGCCAGCAGCTTGGGCCCAGGAGAGGGCCCAGATACGCAGTATTTT. The chain joins TRBV5-5 to TRBJ2-3, with D maybe TRBD2 (5 bases). CDR1 is SGHKS and CDR2 is YYEKEE in the germline V gene (reference sequence). V lost 0 bases and J 4 bases, leaving 15 bases between the germline ends. The length of the CDR3 is 16 residues. Together with reference TRBV5-5 and TRBJ2-3, the CDR3 gives the full variable domain: DAGVTQSPTHLIKTRGQQVTLRCSPISGHKSVSWYQQVLGQGPQFIFQYYEKEERGRGNFPDRFSARQFPNYSSELNVNALLLGDSALYLCASSLGPGEGPDTQYFGPGTRLTVL.

This clonotype has more than one count but fewer than ten. The V call is TRBV15, the J call TRBJ2-1; TRBD1 matches at 9 bases. The CDR3 has 17 amino acids. Germline loops: CDR1 LNHNV, CDR2 YYDKDF (reference sequence). With V trimmed by 5 bases and J by 8 bases, 16 bases remained unmatched. The CDR3 reads CATSDASRDRENYEQFF. CDR3 bases: TGTGCCACCAGCGATGCCTCGAGGGACAGGGAAAATTATGAGCAGTTCTTC.

The chain recombines TRBV24-1 with TRBJ2-1, with 11 positions matching TRBD2. With V trimmed by 3 bases and J by 6 bases, 3 bases remained unmatched. Germline V lookup: CDR1 KGHDR, CDR2 SFDVKD. The CDR3 runs 15 residues. In DNA, the CDR3 is TGTGCCACCAGTGATAACGGACTAGCGGGCAATGAGCAGTTCTTC. Protein: CATSDNGLAGNEQFF.